Below, one TCR beta chain is given with its context. Its antigen target is currently unknown. From each donor, an approximately 2.3 ml peripheral blood sample was drawn into PAXgene tubes and stored at -80 degrees C. Without any T cell sorting, total RNA was extracted from whole blood using the PAXgene blood miRNA kit on an automated QIAcube. Deep TCRalpha and TCRbeta repertoire profiling with unique molecular barcoding was performed on peripheral blood of monozygotic twin pairs concordant or discordant for inflammatory bowel disease. For every twin pair, smoking habits were documented, and each individual was categorised as a current, former or never smoker. These data originate in a study of monozygotic twins with inflammatory bowel disease (dated by TCRdb to between 2018 and 2021). For the study in its entirety: The full study comprised 30 or so monozygotic twin pairs: nine German pairs (four IBD-concordant, five IBD-discordant) and 19 IBD-discordant Danish pairs. Disease-associated traits were sought mainly through comparisons between IBD patients and their genetically identical healthy co-twins within discordant pairs. Each individual had, on average, about 151 000 unique TCRalpha sequences and 181 000 unique TCRbeta sequences available for analysis.

Libraries were prepared through 5' RACE. For each TCR library, approximately 3,700 ng of total RNA was used. cDNA was synthesized with SMARTScribe reverse transcriptase in eight separate reactions per sample. Unique molecular identifiers containing a 6-nucleotide sample barcode were introduced through template switching during cDNA synthesis. Amplification of TCRalpha and TCRbeta cDNA involved two nested PCRs of 16 and 9 cycles, and each PCR was followed by bead purification. Before amplification, the cDNA was treated with uracil DNA-glycosylase and purified using the QIAquick PCR purification kit. The second PCR added Illumina TruSeq-compatible adapters along with sample-specific barcodes. TapeStation and Qubit were used to check library quality and concentration, and around 5.3 ng of each library was pooled. The pooled libraries were sequenced with 2 x 100 bp reads and custom sequencing primers on an Illumina HiSeq2500 single-index Rapid Run. The authors' analysis ran thus. UMI-based consensus assembly with MiGEC version 1.2.6 was used to correct PCR and sequencing errors. MiXCR version 2.1.1 was used for V(D)J alignment, clonotype assembly and CDR3 extraction. To normalise gene usage, clonotype sharing and MAIT/NKT TCR abundance, the analysis used the top 1000, 10 000 and 20 000 clonotypes per sample. After downsampling to 27 000 UMIs, diversity was calculated as the inverse Simpson index using the vegan R package. Statistical testing used paired Mann-Whitney U tests on the discordant twin pairs and applied Benjamini-Hochberg correction for multiple testing. The reads, reprocessed by TCRdb, yield one row per CDR3 protein sequence and no DNA. The V and J calls reflect TCRdb's pipeline rather than the authors' work. The data table for this sample lists about 440,000 distinct CDR3 sequences. The biggest ten clones account for 2.4% of the sample.

For CDR1 and CDR2, the germline V gene (reference sequence) lists SEHNR and FQNEAQ. The CDR3 runs 16 amino acids, cysteine and phenylalanine included. DNA is not on record. What the work shows at the level of the full study, not this receptor alone: Compared with healthy twins, IBD patients had fewer clonotypes in common with other individuals, a difference most pronounced in patients showing signs of disease activity. The analysis was unable to tell different T cell subtypes apart. A decrease in TCRbeta repertoire diversity, as measured by inverse Simpson index, was observed in IBD patients compared with their healthy co-twins. Background noise and inter-individual variability may have been introduced into the repertoires by the differing immunosuppressive treatments among patients. Repertoire similarity did not differ between concordant and discordant twins, possibly due to limited statistical power. No single strong signal or clonotype linked to IBD turned up in the results, so the idea that one exists was not supported.

Recombination linked TRBV7-9 to TRBJ2-5; TCRdb proposes TRBD2, but this gene call is untestable without DNA. Sequenced input: blood. This receptor was identified in a human donor with ulcerative colitis or Crohn's disease, or a healthy co-twin of an affected twin (not recorded which). The CDR3 has the sequence CASSSPASGQQETQYF.